This T cell receptor (beta chain) was retrieved from a study of T cell repertoires and Cas9 in healthy adults. Overall study context: Characterization of SpCas9-reactive CD4 and CD8 T cells covered multi-effector potency, cytotoxicity and lineage. General study results and limits: Reportedly, SpCas9-reactive effector T cell proliferation and function were mitigated by SpCas9-reactive Tregs in vitro.

Some clones are missing from TCRdb's copy, which holds only in-frame ones; the method was immunoSEQ multiplex PCR. This sample has more than 20,000 clones, with 80% to 95% found just once. In the case of this clone: Antigen: not known.

Germline V lookup: CDR1 KGHSH, CDR2 LQKENI. This CDR3 has 15 residues. Germline trimming cut 5 bases from V and 5 bases from J; bases unmatched to any gene: 10. This TCR was sampled from a human donor in good health. The rearrangement links TRBV18 to TRBJ1-2; TRBD1 aligns across 8 bases. The sample comprised CD4+ effector T cells (CD127+, CD25-, CD137-, CD154-) from PBMCs; culture status not recorded. In DNA, the CDR3 is TGTGCCAGCTCATCCTCCGGGACAGGTTCTTATGGCTACACCTTC. It codes for CASSSSGTGSYGYTF. The full variable domain, in which reference TRBV18 and TRBJ1-2 provide the parts outside the CDR3, is NAGVMQNPRHLVRRRGQEARLRCSPMKGHSHVYWYRQLPEEGLKFMVYLQKENIIDESGMPKERFSAEFPKEGPSILRIQQVVRGDSAAYFCASSSSGTGSYGYTFGSGTRLTVV.